This entry is about one T cell receptor beta chain. The target of this receptor is not known. The sample holds no much larger clone one base away, and base qualities are not on file. The data belong to a study of cytomegalovirus exposure and HLA in healthy donors (dated by TCRdb to about 2017). In the study overall: An earlier analysis of approximately 550 of the donors reported roughly 270 Gb of sequence data and some 100 million unique TCR beta sequences from 150 million to 200 million T cells. Both class I and class II loci were covered by HLA typing, at four-digit resolution. A handful of DR-DQ haplotypes were handled as single units for association and clustering because linkage in the cohort was strong. The study combined high-throughput TCR immunosequencing, statistical association of individual TCRs with disease status, and machine learning to predict cytomegalovirus infection status. The later analysis used no new phenotypic data to find candidate immune exposures, relying instead on TCR beta sequences and their occurrence across donors. Among the approximately 400 genotyped donors, more than 70% belonged to the genetic ancestry cluster associated with self-reported Caucasian donors. Donor age, sex, ethnicity and CMV serostatus were collected together with the repertoire data. An earlier analysis of approximately 640 of the donors applied high-throughput TCR beta sequencing to assess whether each TCR beta V gene segment acted as functional or pseudogenic. In a later analysis, previously published TCR beta repertoires from some 640 donors were re-analyzed and high-resolution HLA genotyping was added so that TCR occurrence patterns could be studied. The study was designed to test whether signatures of past pathogen exposure could be identified by cataloging public T cell receptors. About 310 gigabases of sequencing data and approximately 85 million unique TCR sequences were included in an early release covering 500 to 750 HLA-typed donors. In a later genetic analysis, genome-wide SNP genotypes for about three fifths of the roughly 670 donors were used, and that subset was treated as a discovery cohort. Typing coverage differed by locus: A, B, C, DRB1 and DQB1 were typed in roughly 620-630 donors, DQA1 in roughly 500, DPA1 in some 600, and DPB1 in 450 to 480. Every discovery cohort repertoire had been produced on one sequencing platform. Besides the first cohort of around 700 subjects, a separate validation cohort made up of over a hundred different subjects was used. The T cell repertoires of under 750 subjects were profiled by immunosequencing and related to cytomegalovirus serostatus. Among some 400 genotyped donors of the cohort, an average of about 240,000 unique TCR beta nucleotide sequences were sequenced per donor, around a sixth of them non-productive.

From a lookup of the germline V gene, CDR1 and CDR2 are SGHDT and YYEEEE. The CDR3 covers 15 residues, taking in both the cysteine and the phenylalanine. Of all the DNA, just the CDR3 is kept, 45 bases in frame from base 1. V and J are trimmed by 0 bases and 2 bases, and the gene matches miss 2 bases of the junction. What the work shows at the level of the full study, not this receptor alone: Specific HLA alleles were associated with around 18,000 TCR beta sequences at a false discovery rate of 0.05 in a later analysis. According to the authors, the approach could potentially be generalized to other disease states and immunological phenotypes. Because HLA typing was unavailable for some donors at each locus, only the typed subset was used in association tests. Three of the identified cytomegalovirus-associated TCR beta chains were confirmed in vitro to be specific for cytomegalovirus antigens. According to a later genetic analysis, donors in an Asian-associated ancestry cluster had fewer N-insertions in productive TCRs than the approximately 670-donor mean. CMV serostatus was the only immune exposure information available for the cohort. The classifier was reported to diagnose cytomegalovirus status with high specificity and sensitivity in both the original and validation cohorts. Because counts were too low, about 17 rarely observed V segments, including chromosome 9 orphons, were excluded from the earlier analysis of 587 of the donors. Strong co-occurrence of HLA alleles, especially DR and DQ, made assigning TCR associations to individual alleles difficult. A later analysis found that most CMV-associated TCR beta chains appeared HLA-restricted, with HLA associations seemingly driven largely by CMV exposure. Most TCR sequences were observed very rarely across donors, whereas some public TCRs were present in many individuals. Correlated functional status among segregating V segments might reflect linkage disequilibrium, but an unknown experimental factor could not be ruled out. In the study, some 160 TCR beta chains were listed as associated with cytomegalovirus. The 87-base-pair reads could not distinguish some IMGT-functional V segments, including TRBV6-2 and TRBV6-3, so those segments were excluded. In an earlier analysis of some 500 of the donors, most TCR beta V segments appeared in productive rearrangements about 87% or about 30% of the time, broadly matching IMGT annotations. Only TCR beta chains were sequenced in this cohort, and the absence of alpha or paired-chain data limited detectable features. A further reported finding was that TCR beta sequences accurately predicted the HLA-A and HLA-B alleles for most subjects in the first cohort. In a later analysis, TCR association rates were found to vary across HLA loci, with the most associated TCRs seen for DRB1 alleles and the fewest for HLA-C alleles. A cluster of highly shared sequence variants was judged likely to represent a technical artifact of the sequencing pipeline. Presence/absence analyses assumed roughly uniform sequencing depth across donors, an assumption that may not hold. In a later analysis, HLA-associated TCR beta chains were found to be more clonally expanded and to have lower generation probabilities than equally common non-associated chains. In a later genetic analysis, a missense DCLRE1C variant was associated with V-gene and J-gene trimming of TCR beta chains, and the association was replicated in an independent cohort. In a later analysis, several top co-occurrence clusters were reported to appear linked to parvovirus B19, influenza, CMV and Epstein-Barr virus.

The cohort comprised approximately 700 healthy bone marrow donors. All cohort members were sampled while nominally healthy, although unrecorded immune exposures were likely present. The donor was CMV seropositive and was included in the group of some 290 seropositive cohort members. A peripheral blood sample was collected from each donor, and TCR beta sequencing was performed on peripheral blood mononuclear cells. Genomic DNA was extracted from the blood cell samples with the Qiagen DNeasy Blood Extraction Kit. Library preparation was by the immunoSEQ multiplex PCR assay. A mixture of 60 forward primers for TCR Vbeta segments and 13 reverse primers for TCR Jbeta segments was used in the multiplex PCR. The CDR3 region of rearranged TCR beta genes was amplified from genomic DNA by a multiplex PCR assay. On the Illumina HiSeq System, the amplified TCR beta libraries were sequenced as 87-base-pair reads. Per the authors' processing: In a later analysis, 77 million or so unique TCR beta chains were counted across the approximately 640 repertoires, and around 10 million of these chains were shared by at least two donors. Raw reads were error-corrected and collapsed into unique sequences with a nearest-neighbor algorithm that merged closely related sequences to remove PCR and sequencing errors. To assign V, D and J gene segments, CDR3 sequences were aligned to IMGT reference sequences. For a sequence to be retained, at least a six-nucleotide match to both a V gene segment and a J gene segment was required. Rearrangements were classified as productive when the CDR3 lacked stop codons and remained in frame with V and J, and all other rearrangements were classified as non-productive. CDR3 was defined according to IMGT convention as the region running from the second conserved V-encoded cysteine to the conserved J-encoded phenylalanine. In an earlier analysis of approximately 590 of the donors, sequences lacking an unambiguous match to a single V gene segment were excluded. An earlier analysis of roughly 590 of the donors called V segments functional above 56.7% productive rearrangements and segregating when the between-donor standard deviation exceeded 5%. A statistical classification framework was built to diagnose cytomegalovirus status from the catalog of TCR beta chain sequences. In a later analysis, V and J genes were assigned by comparing TCR nucleotide sequences against IMGT/GENE-DB human TR gene sequences. Using the TCRdist pipeline, a later analysis assigned CDR3 sequences along with most-parsimonious VDJ recombination scenarios. In a later analysis, each TCR beta chain was defined by its CDR3 amino acid sequence together with its V-gene family, and reads without a unique V-gene family were excluded. A later analysis removed 550 to 650 highly shared, low-generation-probability nucleotide sequences to deal with suspected cross-contamination and a sequencing artifact. A later analysis calculated a clonal expansion index for each public chain from normalized within-repertoire ranks of inferred template counts. In a later analysis, generation probabilities were computed using a VDJ recombination model fitted to out-of-frame rearrangements, and the results were checked against IGoR. In a later analysis, hypergeometric tests were used to score TCR-TCR, TCR-HLA and TCR-CMV co-occurrence, with a repertoire-size bias correction applied to TCR pairs. In a later analysis, false discovery rates were estimated by permuting HLA or CMV assignments 20 times. In a later analysis, co-occurring TCRs were grouped using DBSCAN, with TCRdist sequence similarity added in when clustering inside HLA-allele-positive subsets. For co-occurrence clustering, repertoires with fewer than 30,000 or more than 120,000 public chains were excluded, along with roughly 5 repertoires with anomalous nucleotide sharing. The table comes from immuneACCESS by way of TCRdb, which keeps in-frame sequences with V and J called. Part of the clones is missing from these tables; in studies checked, under half for an unresolved V gene and the rest for unknown reasons. For V, J and clone size, that table is used; D and trimming come from the DNA. Here the sample has 100,000 to 150,000 clones; 60% to 75% occur a single time. Clones ranked in the top ten supply approximately 6.4% of the sample.

This receptor chain uses TRBV5-6 and TRBJ2-7; TRBD1 aligns with 10 central bases. This TCR was recovered from a woman in her forties or fifties in good health and CMV-seropositive. The material sequenced was PBMCs. The nucleotide sequence is TGTGCCAGCAGCTTGGGGGGGACAGGGGCCTACGAGCAGTACTTC. The encoded protein is CASSLGGTGAYEQYF.